One and the same sample provided the 7 T cell receptor beta chains below, sequenced in a study of blood T cells in healthy people across ages. A J-beta primer mix and a sample-barcoded 5' primer were used in a second PCR of about 7 to 12 cycles. TCRdb reanalysed the 5' RACE reads using MiXCR and keeps one entry per CDR3 protein. This table has 710,000 or so distinct CDR3 sequences, 32% appearing once. The sequencing input was blood. Every receptor here comes from a woman older than 75 in good health.

The J gene is TRBJ2-1, the V gene TRBV24-1; 7 nucleotides match TRBD1. Germline CDR1 KGHDR, CDR2 SFDVKD. There are 17 residues in the CDR3. V lost 4 bases, J lost 8 bases, and 16 bases stayed unmatched. CDR3 in amino acids: CATSETPPGQKWYEQFF. CDR3 in DNA: TGTGCCACCAGTGAAACGCCCCCGGGACAGAAATGGTATGAGCAGTTCTTC.

The table lists this clonotype with a few counts. V is TRBV6-2 or TRBV6-3 and J is TRBJ1-1, with 10 bases identical to TRBD1. Trimming removed 5 bases from V and 5 bases from J; junction bases left unmatched: 14. The CDR3 runs to 17 residues. The germline CDR1 and CDR2 sequences are MNHEY and SVGEGT. CDR3 DNA: TGTGCCAGCAGTGGCTCCCGGGACAGGGGAAGAGGGACTGAAGCTTTCTTT. Encoded protein: CASSGSRDRGRGTEAFF.

This clonotype has only a few counts. A single base separates this from a much larger clone, so it may be a read error. The J gene is TRBJ2-5, the V gene TRBV6-5, with 9 bases aligning to TRBD2. Trimming cost V 5 bases and J 9 bases; bases outside gene matches: 13. In germline, CDR1 is MNHEY, CDR2 SVGAGI. The CDR3 runs 15 residues. The CDR3 coding sequence is TGTGCCAGCAGTCTTGCGGTTAGCGGGGGAGGGGCCCAGTACTTC. It codes for CASSLAVSGGGAQYF.

Concerning this clonotype: One base away lies a much larger clone, so this may be a sequencing read error. The chain couples TRBV20-1 to TRBJ2-7; TRBD1 aligns across 9 bases. CDR1 is DFQATT, CDR2 SNEGSKA, per germline (reference sequence). After removal of 6 bases from V and 7 bases from J, the junction contained 7 bases not matched to a gene. This CDR3 spans 12 amino acids. CDR3 bases: TGCAGTGCGACAGGGGGGGGCAATGAGCAGTACTTC. It is translated as CSATGGGNEQYF.

Notes on this clonotype: One end of the junction is discordant with germline, which a read error may explain. The chain couples TRBV6-2 or TRBV6-3 to TRBJ1-2, with D maybe TRBD1 (6 bases). CDR1 and CDR2 (germline): MNHEY, SVGEGT. The CDR3 totals 13 residues. The CDR3 reads CTSRTTGNYGYTF. CDR3 bases: TGTACCAGCAGGACGACAGGAAACTATGGCTACACCTTC.

The chain has TRBV6-6 and TRBJ1-4; D gene uncertain. The CDR3 has 12 amino acids. CDR1 MNHNY and CDR2 SVGAGI come from the germline V gene (reference sequence). V dropped 5 bases and J dropped 9 bases, with 10 bases sitting between them. The CDR3 DNA is TGTGCCAGCAGTAGAGACGGGAAAAAACTGTTTTTT. It yields the protein CASSRDGKKLFF.

There are a few counts of this clonotype. The DNA of the CDR3 is TGTGCCTGGAGTGTACAAAGGAACACTGAAGCTTTCTTT. Its translation is CAWSVQRNTEAFF. This sequence joins TRBV30 and TRBJ1-1; unclear D gene. CDR3 length: 13 residues. V lost 0 bases and J lost 1, with 6 bases in between. The germline V gene has CDR1 GTSNPN and CDR2 SVGIG (reference sequence). The full variable domain, in which reference TRBV30 and TRBJ1-1 provide the parts outside the CDR3, is SQTIHQWPATLVQPVGSPLSLECTVEGTSNPNLYWYRQAAGRGLQLLFYSVGIGQISSEVPQNLSASRPQDRQFILSSKKLLLSDSGFYLCAWSVQRNTEAFFGQGTRLTVV.